This T cell receptor beta chain was documented in a study of blood T cell repertoires in COVID-19. Turning to the study itself: Acute and convalescent COVID-19 samples came from the United States, Italy and Spain. PBMCs, B-cell-depleted T cells, or T cells were the source of the cDNA or gDNA that made up the material.

The CDR3 runs to 14 residues. Germline CDR1 reads KGHDR; CDR2 reads SFDVKD. With 6 bases clipped from V and 6 bases from J, the junction kept 5 bases outside the gene matches. Original data processing: It was from reference gene primer amplification that nucleated cell counts were estimated. Only in-frame clones appear in the TCRdb table, and some are missing; sequencing was by immunoSEQ multiplex PCR. D and trimming were read from the DNA, whereas the V and J calls and clone size are those reported in that table. In the table there are some 150,000 clones, 65% to 90% of which are singletons. The sequence came from a woman aged 55-75 years with active or convalescent COVID-19. The sequenced sample consisted of peripheral blood. This sequence joins TRBV24-1 and TRBJ1-5; TRBD1 agrees at 9 bases. CDR3 in DNA: TGTGCCACCAGTACCGGACAGGGGACTCAGCCCCAGCATTTT. This sequence encodes CATSTGQGTQPQHF.